This passage covers 29 T cell receptor beta chains from one sample sequenced in a study of blood T cell repertoires in COVID-19. The assay was immunoSEQ multiplex PCR, and TCRdb's table has in-frame clones only and misses some. The sample shows 60,000 or so clones, around 83% of them seen only once. Sequencing was carried out using peripheral blood. These TCRs come from a human donor in a cohort sampled during active COVID-19.

The rearrangement uses TRBV7-2 and TRBJ1-5; D perhaps matches TRBD1 (5 bases). The CDR3 contains 15 residues. Germline CDR1 is SGHTA and CDR2 is FQGNSA. V was pared by 4 bases and J by 2 bases, with 12 bases between. As DNA, the CDR3 is TGTGCCAGCAGCTGGGGACTCGGGGGCAATCAGCCCCAGCATTTT. Residues: CASSWGLGGNQPQHF.

There are a few counts of this clone. The V call is TRBV3-1 (or the pseudogene TRBV3-2), the J call TRBJ2-5; 9 positions agree with TRBD1. Germline V lookup: CDR1 LGHDT, CDR2 YNNKEL (reference sequence). CDR3 length equals 14 residues. J was trimmed by 4 bases and V by 4 bases; bases with no gene match: 4. The CDR3 sequence is CASSPDRGRETQYF. The CDR3 coding sequence is TGTGCCAGCAGCCCGGACAGGGGAAGAGAGACCCAGTACTTC.

J is TRBJ1-3 and V is TRBV14; D gene ambiguous. Germline V gives CDR1 SGHDN, CDR2 FVKESK. CDR3 length: 13 amino acids. The V end lost 6 bases, the J end lost 0 bases, and 6 bases lay between the germline ends. The CDR3 DNA follows: TGTGCCAGCAGAGCAAGCTCTGGAAACACCATATATTTT. It yields the protein CASRASSGNTIYF.

This chain connects TRBV27 to TRBJ1-2; maybe TRBD1 (5 bases). The V gene lost 0 bases and the J gene lost 5 bases, with 16 bases spanning the gap. The CDR3 extends over 16 amino acids. The germline gives CDR1 MNHEY, CDR2 SMNVEV (reference sequence). The CDR3 DNA reads TGTGCCAGCAGTTTATCCGGCCAGGGAGGACGATATGGCTACACCTTC. It codes for CASSLSGQGGRYGYTF.

The chain combines TRBV2 with TRBJ2-5, with a weak D call TRBD2 (5 bases). Germline assignment: CDR1 SNHLY and CDR2 FYNNEI. V was pared by 8 bases and J by 5 bases, with 9 bases between. CDR3 length: 11 amino acids. CDR3: CASRAGETQYF. In nucleotides, the CDR3 is TGTGCCAGCCGTGCGGGTGAGACCCAGTACTTC.

This sequence joins TRBV15 and TRBJ2-7; TRBD1 might be the D (6 bases). V lost 9 bases and J lost 9, with 21 bases in between. Germline loops: CDR1 LNHNV, CDR2 YYDKDF (reference sequence). The CDR3 consists of 13 residues. CDR3 bases: TGTGCCACAAGGGACGGCAGGGGTATCGGGCAGTACGTC. Amino acids: CATRDGRGIGQYV.

The V call is TRBV9, the J call TRBJ1-2; D ambiguous. The CDR3 consists of 14 residues. V was cut by 0 bases and J by 3 bases, with 9 bases left in between. The germline V gene encodes CDR1 SGDLS and CDR2 YYNGEE. Written as DNA, the CDR3 is TGTGCCAGCAGCGTAGGGTACGGAGACTATGGCTACACCTTC. This translates into CASSVGYGDYGYTF.

The chain joins TRBV6-2 or TRBV6-3 to TRBJ2-1, with D unclear. The CDR3 contains 17 residues. The V gene lost 3 bases and the J gene lost 2 bases, with 17 bases spanning the gap. The V gene's germline CDR1 is MNHEY and CDR2 SVGEGT. CDR3 amino acids: CASSYGPTWAAYNEQFF. The CDR3 DNA reads as TGTGCCAGCAGTTATGGCCCAACCTGGGCCGCCTACAATGAGCAGTTCTTC.

The CDR3 DNA sequence: TGTGCCAGCAGCCAACTTCCGGGGGTGAGCAATCAGCCCCAGCATTTT. This encodes CASSQLPGVSNQPQHF. The chain employs TRBV4-2 and TRBJ1-5, with a possible D match to TRBD1 (5 bases). Germline loops: CDR1 LGHNA, CDR2 YNFKEQ. The CDR3 sequence is 16 residues long. The germline V and J ends were trimmed by 2 bases and 1 base, with 12 bases remaining between them.

This chain links TRBV6-4 with TRBJ1-1; D is perhaps TRBD1 (5 bases). V lost 6 bases to trimming and J lost 0 bases, with 14 bases between them. Per the germline V gene, CDR1 is MRHNA and CDR2 is SNTAGT. There are 15 residues in the CDR3. The CDR3 nucleotides read TGTGCCAGCAGGGGAAGGGCAGGGTTGAACACTGAAGCTTTCTTT. As protein: CASRGRAGLNTEAFF.

J is TRBJ2-3 and V is TRBV4-1, with TRBD1 matching 12 bases. V trimming: 0 bases; J trimming: 8 bases; junction bases outside the gene matches: 15. CDR1 is MGHRA and CDR2 is YSYEKL in the germline V gene. This CDR3 comprises 19 residues. The CDR3 loop reads CASSQDMIVGQGARGTQYF. Written as DNA, the CDR3 is TGCGCCAGCAGCCAAGATATGATCGTGGGACAGGGGGCCAGGGGTACGCAGTATTTT.

This clone was counted a single time. A read error may produce the germline difference seen at one junction end. CDR3 region: CARSTGKGELFF. CDR3 bases: TGTGCCCGCAGCACAGGGAAAGGGGAACTGTTTTTT. The chain joins TRBV2 to TRBJ1-4, with D perhaps TRBD1 (6 bases). Germline CDR1 reads SNHLY; CDR2 reads FYNNEI. The CDR3 sequence is 12 residues long.

This clone was detected once. The J gene is TRBJ2-1, the V gene TRBV5-4; D gene ambiguous. Trimming shortened V by 2 bases and J by 8 bases, and 17 bases separated the two germline ends. Germline lookup yields CDR1 SGHNT and CDR2 YYREEE (reference sequence). The CDR3 consists of 15 residues. The CDR3 sequence is CASSFDLHRSDEQFF. DNA of the CDR3: TGTGCCAGCAGCTTCGATCTACACCGAAGCGATGAGCAGTTCTTC.

The chain links TRBV10-2 to TRBJ1-2; 11 bases are shared with TRBD1. This CDR3 contains 15 residues. Trimming took 7 bases from V and 0 from J; bases not matched to a gene: 4. Germline V gene data show CDR1 as WSHSY and CDR2 as SAAADI. The CDR3 nucleotides read TGCGCCAGCACCCTGGGACAGGGGGCTAACTATGGCTACACCTTC. Translating it yields CASTLGQGANYGYTF.

The rearrangement joins TRBV5-5 to TRBJ1-3; possible D gene TRBD1, 6 bases. CDR3 size: 14 residues. V was pared by 5 bases and J by 8 bases, with 17 bases between. CDR1 and CDR2 (germline): SGHKS, YYEKEE (reference sequence). The CDR3 bases are TGTGCCAGCAGTCGGGACACCTTGTCCTACACCATATATTTT. It codes for CASSRDTLSYTIYF. The full variable domain, completed using reference TRBV5-5 and TRBJ1-3, is DAGVTQSPTHLIKTRGQQVTLRCSPISGHKSVSWYQQVLGQGPQFIFQYYEKEERGRGNFPDRFSARQFPNYSSELNVNALLLGDSALYLCASSRDTLSYTIYFGEGSWLTVV.

The V gene is TRBV18, the J gene TRBJ1-2; TRBD1 matches at 8 bases. Per germline, CDR1 KGHSH and CDR2 LQKENI. The CDR3 loop spans 15 amino acids. With 0 bases clipped from V and 6 bases from J, the junction kept 6 bases outside the gene matches. CDR3 in amino acids: CASSPPSRGQDGYTF. CDR3 in DNA: TGTGCCAGCTCACCACCGTCCAGGGGGCAAGATGGCTACACCTTC.

The chain uses TRBV18 and TRBJ1-6; a weak D match, TRBD1 (6 bases). From germline, CDR1 is KGHSH and CDR2 LQKENI. The CDR3 sequence is 15 residues long. V lost 5 bases and J 6 bases, leaving 14 bases between the germline ends. The CDR3 loop is CASSNQGQTNSPLHF. CDR3 DNA: TGTGCCAGCTCAAACCAAGGACAGACTAATTCACCCCTCCACTTT.

V is TRBV18 and J is TRBJ2-2, with TRBD2 matching over 8 bases. The junction had 9 bases not matched to a gene; V was cut back by 2 bases and J by 4 bases. CDR1 and CDR2 (germline): KGHSH, LQKENI. This CDR3 contains 17 residues. The CDR3 sequence: CASSPIGAGVSTGELFF. The CDR3 coding sequence is TGTGCCAGCTCACCAATCGGAGCGGGGGTGAGCACCGGGGAGCTGTTTTTT.

This chain joins TRBV7-2 and TRBJ2-5; TRBD2 matches 8 bases. CDR1 and CDR2 from the germline V gene are SGHTA and FQGNSA. J lost 4 bases, V lost 5 bases, and 9 bases had no gene match. This CDR3 comprises 15 residues. This CDR3 reads CASSPMRGAGETQYF. CDR3 nucleotides: TGTGCCAGCAGCCCTATGCGGGGGGCTGGAGAGACCCAGTACTTC.

The gene calls are TRBV5-6 and TRBJ2-7; 9 nucleotides line up with TRBD1. Germline CDR1 and CDR2: SGHDT and YYEEEE. The junction had 13 bases not matched to a gene; V was cut back by 4 bases and J by 5 bases. The CDR3 is made up of 16 amino acids. For the CDR3, the DNA is TGTGCCAGCAGCCTACCTCGGACAGGGGTAAACGACGAGCAGTACGTC. Translating gives CASSLPRTGVNDEQYV.

Of note for this clone: The junction departs from germline at one end; a sequencing error may be responsible. The rearrangement joins TRBV6-5 to TRBJ2-2; perhaps TRBD1 as D (6 bases). The germline CDR1 and CDR2 sequences are MNHEY and SVGAGI. The CDR3 is 13 residues long. CDR3 protein: CASSATGHRGAVF. CDR3 sequence (DNA): TGTGCCAGCAGCGCAACAGGGCACCGGGGAGCTGTTTTT.

The chain employs TRBV28 and TRBJ1-1; 9 bases agree with TRBD1. Per germline, CDR1 MDHEN and CDR2 SYDVKM. The CDR3 is 14 amino acids. Trimming cost V 3 bases and J 10 bases; bases outside gene matches: 9. The CDR3 spells CASSFLGTGIGAFF. CDR3 in DNA: TGTGCCAGCAGTTTTTTAGGGACAGGGATTGGAGCTTTCTTT.

J is TRBJ2-7 and V is TRBV7-6; 10 nucleotides align to TRBD2. V shed 5 bases and J 0 bases; nucleotides not matched to a gene: 10. The germline CDR1 and CDR2 sequences are SGHVS and FNYEAQ. This CDR3 contains 17 residues. The CDR3 nucleotides are TGTGCCAGCAGCCCCTACTCCTCTAGCGGGGGCTCCTACGAGCAGTACTTC. Protein product: CASSPYSSSGGSYEQYF.

V usage is TRBV6-5 and J usage is TRBJ1-3; D is perhaps TRBD1 (5 bases). CDR1 and CDR2 (germline): MNHEY, SVGAGI. V lost 7 bases and J lost 4, with 14 bases in between. This CDR3 contains 14 residues. The CDR3 loop reads CASKPQGLGNTIYF. The CDR3, as DNA: TGTGCCAGCAAGCCCCAGGGTTTGGGAAACACCATATATTTT.

The V gene is TRBV28, the J gene TRBJ1-2, with D tentatively TRBD1 (5 bases). The V end lost 3 bases, the J end lost 4 bases, and 9 bases lay between the germline ends. Germline V gives CDR1 MDHEN, CDR2 SYDVKM. CDR3 size: 13 residues. The CDR3 is CASSFGGGYGYTF. CDR3 DNA: TGTGCCAGCAGTTTTGGGGGGGGCTATGGCTACACCTTC.

This chain connects TRBV7-2 to TRBJ2-2; D may be TRBD1 (5 bases). The CDR3 has 16 amino acids. Trimming pared 3 bases from V and 4 bases from J, leaving 15 bases between. Looked up from germline, CDR1 is SGHTA and CDR2 is FQGNSA. The chain's CDR3 is CASSFSRAYSTGELFF. In DNA form, the CDR3 reads TGTGCCAGCAGCTTTTCCAGGGCGTATAGCACCGGGGAGCTGTTTTTT.

This clone has a handful of counts. The chain has TRBV7-8 and TRBJ1-5, with 8 bases that match TRBD1. V shed 7 bases and J 0 bases; nucleotides not matched to a gene: 8. The germline V gene has CDR1 SGHVS and CDR2 FQNEAQ. The CDR3 is 16 residues long. CDR3 DNA sequence: TGTGCCAGCAAACCCGGGACAGGCTCTAGCAATCAGCCCCAGCATTTT. Its protein is CASKPGTGSSNQPQHF.

The table lists this clone with a few counts. The genes are TRBV27 and TRBJ2-7, with D tentatively TRBD1 (5 bases). Trimming cost V 5 bases and J 2 bases, with 16 bases left between them. The length of the CDR3 is 15 residues. Germline V CDR1 and CDR2: MNHEY, SMNVEV (reference sequence). CDR3 sequence reads: CASSVLGAEPYEQYF. The CDR3 DNA follows: TGTGCCAGCAGTGTCCTTGGGGCAGAACCCTACGAGCAGTACTTC.

The V and J genes are TRBV7-9 and TRBJ2-3; 8 bases match TRBD2. This CDR3 is built from 16 residues. The germline gives CDR1 SEHNR, CDR2 FQNEAQ (reference sequence). Trimming took 4 bases from V and 1 from J; bases not matched to a gene: 7. CDR3 in DNA: TGTGCCAGCAGCTCCCGGCGGGGGGTAGGCACAGATACGCAGTATTTT. Translated: CASSSRRGVGTDTQYF.